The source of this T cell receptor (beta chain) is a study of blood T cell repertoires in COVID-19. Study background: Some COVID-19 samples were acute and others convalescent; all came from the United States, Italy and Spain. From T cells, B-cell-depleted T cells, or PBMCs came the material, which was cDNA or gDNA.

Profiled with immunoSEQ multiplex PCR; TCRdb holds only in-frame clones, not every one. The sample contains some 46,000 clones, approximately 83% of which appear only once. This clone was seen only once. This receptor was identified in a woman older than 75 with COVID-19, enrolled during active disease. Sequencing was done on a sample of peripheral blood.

CDR3 nucleotide sequence: TGTGCCAGAGGGGGCACCCCAGGTCAGCCCCAGCATTTT. Translated: CARGGTPGQPQHF. V is TRBV27 and J is TRBJ1-5; 7 positions agree with TRBD1. Germline trimming cut 9 bases from V and 6 bases from J; bases unmatched to any gene: 8. The germline V gene encodes CDR1 MNHEY and CDR2 SMNVEV (reference sequence). This CDR3 region has 13 residues.